This T cell receptor beta chain was profiled in a study of follicular helper T cells after annual influenza vaccination (dated by TCRdb to about 2017). At the level of the whole study: After each seasonal influenza vaccination, blood was collected on days 0, 7 and 28. One week after vaccination, a second recruited cohort of roughly 11 subjects (Table S1) displayed a similar ICOS+CD38+ cTfh response. To study recall of cTfh clones, some subjects were followed through successive annual vaccinations in the 2013-2014, 2014-2015 and 2015-2016 seasons. Multi-year samples were available for six subjects, with four spanning two vaccination seasons and two spanning three seasons. The 2015 samples were processed right after collection, while the 2013-2014 samples were cryopreserved. What the authors observed across the whole study: Only roughly 9.5-22% of analyzed cells yielded productive TCRB sequences, so sampling of rare clonotypes was not possible. Day 7 ICOS+CD38+ clones were most often found later in ICOS-CD38- cTfh, suggesting that subset may serve as a memory reservoir. A recurrent oligoclonal ICOS+CD38+ cTfh response containing tetramer and AIM influenza-specific clonotypes was recalled by successive annual vaccinations. Undersampling of the much larger non-cTfh compartments could not be excluded when assessing influenza clone enrichment. ICOS+CD38+ cTfh clonality correlated with the frequency of that population, and its change correlated with the change in circulating plasmablast frequency.

The library was made by the immunoSEQ multiplex PCR assay. Adaptive Biotechnologies carried out TCRB amplification, library preparation, sequencing and preliminary bioinformatics at Survey level resolution. The study's processing was this. In R, clonality was calculated as 1 minus the normalized Shannon entropy, and the Gini index was computed using the R package ineq. The overlap score was defined as the summed counts of shared sequences divided by the total counts of all sequences in both compared samples. The significance of shared clonotypes was tested with Fisher's exact test, assuming a theoretical repertoire of 10^7 TCRB sequences. Imported from immuneACCESS, the table was reduced by TCRdb to in-frame sequences with V and J called. These copies leave out some clones; in studies compared against another copy, an unresolved V gene accounts for under half, and the cause of the remainder is not known. Clone size and V and J calls were adopted from that table, with D and trimming inferred from the DNA. The sample table holds 10,000 to 15,000 clones, of which 60% to 80% were seen once. The ten largest account for roughly 0.45% of the sample.

Via the germline V gene (reference sequence), CDR1 is LNHNV and CDR2 YYDKDF. There are 14 amino acids in the CDR3, from cysteine to phenylalanine inclusive. Just the 42-base CDR3 DNA is kept, in frame starting at base 1. The germline ends are 15 bases apart after V is trimmed by 8 bases and J by 7 bases. In the case of this clone: Its antigen remains undetermined. No per-base quality is available; no much larger clone lies one base away.

The time point label on this specimen signifies: 2014-2015 season, pre-vaccination. TCRB sequencing was used to follow sorted CD4 subsets from the blood of adults before and after they were given the seasonal inactivated influenza vaccine (Fluvarix). To be eligible, subjects had to be community-dwelling and could not have received an influenza vaccine during the previous 6 months. Influenza vaccine contraindications, substance abuse, HIV/AIDS, active malignancy, immunomodulatory medication and active illness such as respiratory infection were included among the exclusion criteria. At each time point, somewhere between 40 and 100 mL of blood was taken. Ficoll-Paque PLUS or SepMate separation was used to isolate PBMC. CXCR5- memory CD4 T cells were sorted as a comparison non-Tfh subset. Before DNA was extracted, the cell subsets were sorted from PBMC using a BD FACS Aria.

The sequenced sample was CXCR5- memory CD4+ T cells sorted from blood, obtained on the day of influenza vaccination. The cell subset or site label of this sample denotes: CXCR5- memory CD4 T cells. Here the chain combines TRBV15 and TRBJ1-6; the D gene assignment is ambiguous. The sequence derives from an adult who received the influenza vaccine. The CDR3 loop reads CATLDRARNSPLHF. The nucleotide sequence reads as follows: TGTGCCACCCTCGACCGGGCCAGAAATTCACCCCTCCACTTT. Outside the CDR3, residues come from the reference TRBV15 and TRBJ1-6 proteins, so the full variable domain is: DAMVIQNPRYQVTQFGKPVTLSCSQTLNHNVMYWYQQKSSQAPKLLFHYYDKDFNNEADTPDNFQSRRPNTSFCFLDIRSPGLGDTAMYLCATLDRARNSPLHFGNGTRLTVT.